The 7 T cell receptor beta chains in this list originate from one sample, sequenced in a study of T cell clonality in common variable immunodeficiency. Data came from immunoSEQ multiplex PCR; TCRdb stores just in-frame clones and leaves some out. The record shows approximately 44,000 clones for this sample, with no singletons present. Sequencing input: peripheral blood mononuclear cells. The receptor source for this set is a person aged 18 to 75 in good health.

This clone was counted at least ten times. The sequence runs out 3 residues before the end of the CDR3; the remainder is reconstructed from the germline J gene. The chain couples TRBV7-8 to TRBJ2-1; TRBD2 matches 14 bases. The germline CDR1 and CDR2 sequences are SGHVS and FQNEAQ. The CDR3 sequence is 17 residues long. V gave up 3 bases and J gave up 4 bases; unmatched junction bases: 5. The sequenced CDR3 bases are TGTGCCAGCAGCTTCGGACTAGCGGGAGGCCCTTACAATGAG. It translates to CASSFGLAGGPYNE. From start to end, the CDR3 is CASSFGLAGGPYNEQFF.

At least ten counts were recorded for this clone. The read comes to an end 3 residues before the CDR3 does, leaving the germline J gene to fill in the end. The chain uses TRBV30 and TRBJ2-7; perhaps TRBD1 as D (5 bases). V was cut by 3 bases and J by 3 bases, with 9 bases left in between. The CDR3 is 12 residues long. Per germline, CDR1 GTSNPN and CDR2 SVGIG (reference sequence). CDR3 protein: CAWSQGFYEQYF. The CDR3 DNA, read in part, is TGTGCCTGGAGCCAGGGATTCTACGAG. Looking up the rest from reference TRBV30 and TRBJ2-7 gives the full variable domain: SQTIHQWPATLVQPVGSPLSLECTVEGTSNPNLYWYRQAAGRGLQLLFYSVGIGQISSEVPQNLSASRPQDRQFILSSKKLLLSDSGFYLCAWSQGFYEQYFGPGTRLTVT.

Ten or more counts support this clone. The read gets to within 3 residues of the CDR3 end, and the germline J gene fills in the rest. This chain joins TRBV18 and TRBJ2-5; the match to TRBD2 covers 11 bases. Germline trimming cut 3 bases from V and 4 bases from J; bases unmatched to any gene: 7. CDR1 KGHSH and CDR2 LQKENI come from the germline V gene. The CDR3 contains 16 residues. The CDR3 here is CASSPTSGSWGETQYF. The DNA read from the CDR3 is TGTGCCAGCTCACCTACTAGCGGGAGCTGGGGAGAGACC.

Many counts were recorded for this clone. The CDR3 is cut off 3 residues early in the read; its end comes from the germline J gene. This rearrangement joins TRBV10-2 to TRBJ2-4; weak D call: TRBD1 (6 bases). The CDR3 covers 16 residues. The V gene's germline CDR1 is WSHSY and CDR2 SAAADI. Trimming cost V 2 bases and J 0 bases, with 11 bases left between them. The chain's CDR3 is CASSEIGGLAKNIQYF. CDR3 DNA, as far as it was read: TGCGCCAGCAGTGAGATAGGGGGATTAGCCAAAAACATT.

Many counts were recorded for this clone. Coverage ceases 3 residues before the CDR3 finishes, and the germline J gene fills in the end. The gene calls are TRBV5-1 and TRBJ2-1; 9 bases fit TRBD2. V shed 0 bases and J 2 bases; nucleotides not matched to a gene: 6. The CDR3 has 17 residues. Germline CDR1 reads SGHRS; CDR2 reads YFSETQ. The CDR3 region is CASSLAIAGETYNEQFF. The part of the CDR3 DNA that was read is TGCGCCAGCAGCTTGGCTATAGCGGGAGAGACCTACAATGAG.

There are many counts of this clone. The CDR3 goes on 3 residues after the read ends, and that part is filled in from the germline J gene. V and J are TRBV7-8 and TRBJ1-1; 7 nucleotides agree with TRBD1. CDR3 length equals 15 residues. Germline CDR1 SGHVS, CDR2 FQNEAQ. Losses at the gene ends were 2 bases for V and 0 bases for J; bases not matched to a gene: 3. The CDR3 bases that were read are TGTGCCAGCAGCTTAATGACAGGGCTGAACACTGAA. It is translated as CASSLMTGLNTE. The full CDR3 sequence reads CASSLMTGLNTEAFF.

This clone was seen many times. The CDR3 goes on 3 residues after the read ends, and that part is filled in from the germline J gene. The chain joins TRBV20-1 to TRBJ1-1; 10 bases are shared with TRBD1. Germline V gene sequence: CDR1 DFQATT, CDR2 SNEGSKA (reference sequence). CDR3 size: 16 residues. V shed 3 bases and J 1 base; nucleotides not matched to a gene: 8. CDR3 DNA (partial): TGCAGTGCTAGGACAGGGGGCGCGGTCCGGAACACTGAA. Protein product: CSARTGGAVRNTE. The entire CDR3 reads CSARTGGAVRNTEAFF.